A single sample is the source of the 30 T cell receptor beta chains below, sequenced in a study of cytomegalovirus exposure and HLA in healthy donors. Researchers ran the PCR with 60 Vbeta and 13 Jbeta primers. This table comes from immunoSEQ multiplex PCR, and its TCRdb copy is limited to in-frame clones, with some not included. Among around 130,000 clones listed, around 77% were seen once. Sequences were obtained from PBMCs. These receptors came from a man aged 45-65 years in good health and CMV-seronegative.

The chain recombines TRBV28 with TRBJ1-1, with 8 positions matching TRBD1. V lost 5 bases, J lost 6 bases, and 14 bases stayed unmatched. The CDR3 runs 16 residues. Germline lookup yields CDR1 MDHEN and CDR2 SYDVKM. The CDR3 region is CASSPLRTGSNSEAFF. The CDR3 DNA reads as TGTGCCAGCAGTCCACTTCGGACAGGGTCTAACTCTGAAGCTTTCTTT. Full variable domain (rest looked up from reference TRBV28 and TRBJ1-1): DVKVTQSSRYLVKRTGEKVFLECVQDMDHENMFWYRQDPGLGLRLIYFSYDVKMKEKGDIPEGYSVSREKKERFSLILESASTNQTSMYLCASSPLRTGSNSEAFFGQGTRLTVV.

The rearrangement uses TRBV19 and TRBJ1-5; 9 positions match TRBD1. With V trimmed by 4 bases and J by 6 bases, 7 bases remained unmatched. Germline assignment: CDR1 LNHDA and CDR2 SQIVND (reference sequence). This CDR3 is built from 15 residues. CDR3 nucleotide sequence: TGTGCCAGTAGTAAGGGACAGGGAGAAGGTCAGCCCCAGCATTTT. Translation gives CASSKGQGEGQPQHF.

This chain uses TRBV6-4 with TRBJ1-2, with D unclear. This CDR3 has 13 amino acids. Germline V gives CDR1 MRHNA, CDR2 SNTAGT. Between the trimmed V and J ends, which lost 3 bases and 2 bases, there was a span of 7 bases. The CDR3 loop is CASSEELNYGYTF. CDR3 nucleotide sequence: TGTGCCAGCAGTGAAGAGCTCAACTATGGCTACACCTTC.

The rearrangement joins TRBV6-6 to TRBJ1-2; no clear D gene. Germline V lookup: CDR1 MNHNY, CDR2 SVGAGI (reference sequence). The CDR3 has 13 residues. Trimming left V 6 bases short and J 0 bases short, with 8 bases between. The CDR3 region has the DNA TGTGCCAGCAGACCCGGTTCTAACTATGGCTACACCTTC. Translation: CASRPGSNYGYTF.

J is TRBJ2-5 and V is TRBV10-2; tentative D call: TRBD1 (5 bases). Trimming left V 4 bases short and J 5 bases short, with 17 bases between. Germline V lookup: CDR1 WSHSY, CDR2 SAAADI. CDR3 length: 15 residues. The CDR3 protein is CASSVLGPLPETQYF. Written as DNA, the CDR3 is TGCGCCAGCAGTGTTTTGGGGCCTTTACCCGAGACCCAGTACTTC.

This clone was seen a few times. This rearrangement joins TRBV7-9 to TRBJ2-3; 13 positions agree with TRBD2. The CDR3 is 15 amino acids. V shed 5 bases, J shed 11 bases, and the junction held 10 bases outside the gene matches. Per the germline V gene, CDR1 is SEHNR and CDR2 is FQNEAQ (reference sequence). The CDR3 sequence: CASSPLGTSGNMQYF. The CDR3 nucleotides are TGTGCCAGCAGCCCACTCGGGACTAGCGGGAATATGCAGTATTTT.

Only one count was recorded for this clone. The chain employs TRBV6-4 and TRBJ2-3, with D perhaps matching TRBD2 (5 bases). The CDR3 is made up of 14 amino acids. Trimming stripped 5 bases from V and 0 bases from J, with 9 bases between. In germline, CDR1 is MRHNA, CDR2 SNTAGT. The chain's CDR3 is CASSPGISTDTQYF. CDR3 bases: TGTGCCAGCAGTCCCGGGATCAGCACAGATACGCAGTATTTT.

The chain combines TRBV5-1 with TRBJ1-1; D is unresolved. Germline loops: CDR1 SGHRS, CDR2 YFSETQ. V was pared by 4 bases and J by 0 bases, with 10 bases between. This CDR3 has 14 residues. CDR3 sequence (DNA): TGCGCCAGCAGCCCAGCGGGCCTGAACACTGAAGCTTTCTTT. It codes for CASSPAGLNTEAFF. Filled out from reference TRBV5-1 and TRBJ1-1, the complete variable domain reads KAGVTQTPRYLIKTRGQQVTLSCSPISGHRSVSWYQQTPGQGLQFLFEYFSETQRNKGNFPGRFSGRQFSNSRSEMNVSTLELGDSALYLCASSPAGLNTEAFFGQGTRLTVV.

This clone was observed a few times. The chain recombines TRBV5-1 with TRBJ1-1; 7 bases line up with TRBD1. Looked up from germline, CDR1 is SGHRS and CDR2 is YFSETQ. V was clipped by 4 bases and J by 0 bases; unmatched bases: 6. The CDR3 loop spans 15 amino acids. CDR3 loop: CASSPGQSMNTEAFF. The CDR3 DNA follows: TGCGCCAGCAGCCCGGGACAGAGCATGAACACTGAAGCTTTCTTT.

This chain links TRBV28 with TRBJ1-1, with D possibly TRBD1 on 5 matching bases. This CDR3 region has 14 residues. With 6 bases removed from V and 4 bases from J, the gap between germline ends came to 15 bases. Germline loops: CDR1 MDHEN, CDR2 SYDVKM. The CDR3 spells CASSLTSGGTEAFF. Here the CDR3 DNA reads TGTGCCAGCAGCCTTACGTCGGGGGGCACTGAAGCTTTCTTT.

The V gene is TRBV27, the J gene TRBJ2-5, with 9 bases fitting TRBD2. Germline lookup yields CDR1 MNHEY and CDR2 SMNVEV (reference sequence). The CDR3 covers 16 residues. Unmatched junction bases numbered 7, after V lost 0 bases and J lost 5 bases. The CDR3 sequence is CASSLSWLAGTETQYF. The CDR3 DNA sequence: TGTGCCAGCAGTTTATCGTGGCTAGCGGGAACGGAGACCCAGTACTTC.

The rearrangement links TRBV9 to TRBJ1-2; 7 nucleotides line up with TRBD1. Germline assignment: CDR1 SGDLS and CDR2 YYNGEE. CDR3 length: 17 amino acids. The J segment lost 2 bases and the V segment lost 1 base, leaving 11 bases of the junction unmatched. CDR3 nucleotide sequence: TGTGCCAGCAGCGTAACAACGGGACAGCTTCCAAACTATGGCTACACCTTC. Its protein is CASSVTTGQLPNYGYTF.

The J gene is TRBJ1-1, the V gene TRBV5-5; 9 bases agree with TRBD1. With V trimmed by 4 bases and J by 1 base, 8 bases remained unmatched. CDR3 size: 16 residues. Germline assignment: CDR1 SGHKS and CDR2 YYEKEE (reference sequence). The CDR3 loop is CASSIAPGQGNTEAFF. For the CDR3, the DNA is TGTGCCAGCAGCATTGCGCCGGGACAGGGGAACACTGAAGCTTTCTTT.

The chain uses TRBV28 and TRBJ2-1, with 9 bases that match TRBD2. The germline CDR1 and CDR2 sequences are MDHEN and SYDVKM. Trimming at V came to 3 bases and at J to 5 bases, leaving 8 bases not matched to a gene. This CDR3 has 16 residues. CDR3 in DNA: TGTGCCAGCAGTTTTGGTACTAGCGGGCCTAACAATGAGCAGTTCTTC. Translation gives CASSFGTSGPNNEQFF.

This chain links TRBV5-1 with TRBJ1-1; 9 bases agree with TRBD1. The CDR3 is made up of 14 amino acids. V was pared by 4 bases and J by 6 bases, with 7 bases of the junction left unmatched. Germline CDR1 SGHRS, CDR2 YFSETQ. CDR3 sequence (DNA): TGCGCCAGCAGCGTTACAGGGGGCTTTGCTGAAGCTTTCTTT. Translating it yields CASSVTGGFAEAFF.

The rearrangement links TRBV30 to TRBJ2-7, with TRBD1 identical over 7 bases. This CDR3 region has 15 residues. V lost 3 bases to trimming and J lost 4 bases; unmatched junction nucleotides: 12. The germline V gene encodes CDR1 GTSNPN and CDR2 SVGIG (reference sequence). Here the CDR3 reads CAWSPPGQRRYEQYF. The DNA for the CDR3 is TGTGCCTGGAGCCCCCCGGGACAGCGAAGATACGAGCAGTACTTC.

The CDR3: CASSTGTSGVNEQFF. The CDR3 coding sequence is TGTGCCAGCAGCACCGGGACTAGCGGGGTTAATGAGCAGTTCTTC. The genes are TRBV7-9 and TRBJ2-1; 13 positions agree with TRBD2. This CDR3 has 15 residues. The V gene end was trimmed by 5 bases and the J gene end by 7 bases; junction bases not matched to a gene: 5. The germline CDR1 and CDR2 sequences are SEHNR and FQNEAQ (reference sequence). Full variable domain (rest looked up from reference TRBV7-9 and TRBJ2-1): DTGVSQNPRHKITKRGQNVTFRCDPISEHNRLYWYRQTLGQGPEFLTYFQNEAQLEKSRLLSDRFSAERPKGSFSTLEIQRTEQGDSAMYLCASSTGTSGVNEQFFGPGTRLTVL.

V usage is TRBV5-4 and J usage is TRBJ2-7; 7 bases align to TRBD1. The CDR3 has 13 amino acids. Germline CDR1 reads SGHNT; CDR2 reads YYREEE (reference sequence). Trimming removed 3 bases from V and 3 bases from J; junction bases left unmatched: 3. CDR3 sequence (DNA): TGTGCCAGCAGCTCGGGACAGCACTACGAGCAGTACTTC. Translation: CASSSGQHYEQYF.

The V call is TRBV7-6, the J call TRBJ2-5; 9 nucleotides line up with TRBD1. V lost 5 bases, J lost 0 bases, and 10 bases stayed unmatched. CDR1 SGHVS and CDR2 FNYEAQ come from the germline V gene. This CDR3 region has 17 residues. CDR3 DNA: TGTGCCAGCAGCCGTGGGGAGACAGGGGGGTACCAAGAGACCCAGTACTTC. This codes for CASSRGETGGYQETQYF.

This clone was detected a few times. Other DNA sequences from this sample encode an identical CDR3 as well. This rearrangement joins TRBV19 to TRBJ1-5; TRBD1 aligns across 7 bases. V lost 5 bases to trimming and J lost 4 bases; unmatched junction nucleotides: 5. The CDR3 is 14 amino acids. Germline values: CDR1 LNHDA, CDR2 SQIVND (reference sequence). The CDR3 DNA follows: TGTGCCAGTAGTCCCGTGGGACAGAATCAGCCCCAGCATTTT. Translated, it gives CASSPVGQNQPQHF.

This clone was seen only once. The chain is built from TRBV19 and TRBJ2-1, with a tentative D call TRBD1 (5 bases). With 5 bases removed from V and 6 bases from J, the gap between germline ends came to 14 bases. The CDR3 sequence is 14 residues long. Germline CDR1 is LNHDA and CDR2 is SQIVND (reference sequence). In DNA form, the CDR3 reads TGTGCCAGTAGTCCGGATGCAGGGTTCAATGAGCAGTTCTTC. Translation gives CASSPDAGFNEQFF.

The CDR3 reads CASTDRGRGNQPQHF. Here the CDR3 DNA reads TGTGCCAGCACGGACAGGGGAAGGGGAAATCAGCCCCAGCATTTT. The chain links TRBV28 to TRBJ1-5; 9 bases map to TRBD1. CDR1 and CDR2 from the germline V gene are MDHEN and SYDVKM. The V and J ends lost 7 bases and 4 bases, in that order; junction bases with no gene match: 8. This CDR3 spans 15 amino acids.

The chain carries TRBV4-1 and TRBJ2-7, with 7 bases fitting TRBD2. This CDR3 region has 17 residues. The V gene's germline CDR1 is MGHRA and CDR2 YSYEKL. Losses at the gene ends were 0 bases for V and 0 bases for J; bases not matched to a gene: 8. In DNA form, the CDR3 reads TGCGCCAGCAGCCAAGATCCCCTAGCGGTGAGCTCCTACGAGCAGTACTTC. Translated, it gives CASSQDPLAVSSYEQYF.

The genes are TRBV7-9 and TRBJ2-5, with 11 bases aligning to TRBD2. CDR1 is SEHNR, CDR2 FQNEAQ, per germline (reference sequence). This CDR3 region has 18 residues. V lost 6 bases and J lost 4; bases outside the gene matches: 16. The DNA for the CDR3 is TGTGCCAGCAGGCGCCGTAACGGACTAGCGGGCCACATAGAGACCCAGTACTTC. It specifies CASRRRNGLAGHIETQYF.

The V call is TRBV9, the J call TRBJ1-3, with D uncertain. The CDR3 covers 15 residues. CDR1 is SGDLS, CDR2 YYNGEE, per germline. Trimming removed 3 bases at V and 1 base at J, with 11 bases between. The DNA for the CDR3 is TGTGCCAGCAGCGCCGGTAAGGAGTCTGGAAACACCATATATTTT. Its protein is CASSAGKESGNTIYF.

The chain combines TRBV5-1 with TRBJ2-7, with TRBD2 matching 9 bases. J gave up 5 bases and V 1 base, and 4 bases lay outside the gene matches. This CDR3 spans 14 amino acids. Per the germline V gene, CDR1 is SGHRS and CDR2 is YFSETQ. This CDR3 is CASSLQREDDEQYF. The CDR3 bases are TGCGCCAGCAGCTTGCAGCGGGAGGATGACGAGCAGTACTTC.

The CDR3 spells CASSLAGKGNEQFF. CDR3 bases: TGTGCCAGCAGTTTAGCCGGGAAGGGAAATGAGCAGTTCTTC. V is TRBV27 and J is TRBJ2-1; a possible D gene is TRBD2 (5 bases). This CDR3 contains 14 residues. Germline V CDR1 and CDR2: MNHEY, SMNVEV (reference sequence). The V and J ends lost 2 bases and 7 bases respectively, with 12 bases between them.

The CDR3 spells CASSLGAGSGTEAFF. The DNA for the CDR3 is TGCGCCAGCAGCTTGGGTGCAGGGTCGGGCACTGAAGCTTTCTTT. The chain joins TRBV5-1 to TRBJ1-1, with D perhaps matching TRBD1 (5 bases). The germline V gene encodes CDR1 SGHRS and CDR2 YFSETQ. The ends were cut back, 0 bases at V and 4 bases at J, with 13 bases in the middle. This CDR3 contains 15 residues.

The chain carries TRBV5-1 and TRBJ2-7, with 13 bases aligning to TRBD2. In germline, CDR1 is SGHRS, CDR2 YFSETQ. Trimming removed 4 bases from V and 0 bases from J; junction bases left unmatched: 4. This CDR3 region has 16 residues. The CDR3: CASSTGLAGSSYEQYF. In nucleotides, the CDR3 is TGCGCCAGCAGCACGGGACTAGCGGGGAGCTCCTACGAGCAGTACTTC.

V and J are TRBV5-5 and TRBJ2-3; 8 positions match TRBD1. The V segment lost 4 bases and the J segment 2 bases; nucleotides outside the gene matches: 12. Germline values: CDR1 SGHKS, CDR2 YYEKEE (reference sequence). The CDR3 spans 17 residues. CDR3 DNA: TGTGCCAGCAGCCAGGGACAGGCCGAAGACTTCACAGATACGCAGTATTTT. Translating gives CASSQGQAEDFTDTQYF. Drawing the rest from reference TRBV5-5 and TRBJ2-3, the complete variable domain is DAGVTQSPTHLIKTRGQQVTLRCSPISGHKSVSWYQQVLGQGPQFIFQYYEKEERGRGNFPDRFSARQFPNYSSELNVNALLLGDSALYLCASSQGQAEDFTDTQYFGPGTRLTVL.